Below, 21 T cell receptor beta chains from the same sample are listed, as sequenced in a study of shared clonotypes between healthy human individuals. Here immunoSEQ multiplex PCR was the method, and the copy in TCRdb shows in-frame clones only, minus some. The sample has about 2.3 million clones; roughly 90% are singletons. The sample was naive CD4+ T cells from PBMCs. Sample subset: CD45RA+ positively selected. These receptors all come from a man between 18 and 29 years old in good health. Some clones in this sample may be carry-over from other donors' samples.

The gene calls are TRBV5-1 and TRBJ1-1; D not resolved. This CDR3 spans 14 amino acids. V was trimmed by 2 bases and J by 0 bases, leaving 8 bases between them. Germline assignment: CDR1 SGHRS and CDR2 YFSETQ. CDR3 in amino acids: CASSLNTVNTEAFF. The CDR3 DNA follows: TGCGCCAGCAGCTTAAATACAGTGAACACTGAAGCTTTCTTT.

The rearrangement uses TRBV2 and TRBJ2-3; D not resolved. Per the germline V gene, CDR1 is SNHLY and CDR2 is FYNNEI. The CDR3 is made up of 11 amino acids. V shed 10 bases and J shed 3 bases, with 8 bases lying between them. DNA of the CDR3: TGTGCCACCGGGCGGACAGATACGCAGTATTTT. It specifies CATGRTDTQYF.

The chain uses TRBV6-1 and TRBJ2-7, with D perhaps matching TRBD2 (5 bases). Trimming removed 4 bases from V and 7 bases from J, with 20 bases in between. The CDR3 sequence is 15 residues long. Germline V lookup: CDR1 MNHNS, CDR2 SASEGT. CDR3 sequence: CASSGRETQSEEQYF. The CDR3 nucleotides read TGTGCCAGCAGTGGCCGGGAAACCCAATCGGAGGAGCAGTACTTC.

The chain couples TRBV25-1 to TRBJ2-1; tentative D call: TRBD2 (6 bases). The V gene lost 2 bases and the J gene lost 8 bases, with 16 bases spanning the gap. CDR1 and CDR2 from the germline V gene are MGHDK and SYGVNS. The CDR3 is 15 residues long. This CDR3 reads CASSELGREAYEQFF. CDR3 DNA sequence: TGTGCCAGCAGTGAACTGGGAAGGGAGGCTTATGAGCAGTTCTTC.

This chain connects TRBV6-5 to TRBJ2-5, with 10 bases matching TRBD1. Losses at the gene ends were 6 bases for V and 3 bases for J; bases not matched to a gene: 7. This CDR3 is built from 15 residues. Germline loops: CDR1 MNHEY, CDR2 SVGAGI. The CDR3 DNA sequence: TGTGCCAGCAGCCCGGGACAGGGGAGGGAAGAGACCCAGTACTTC. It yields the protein CASSPGQGREETQYF.

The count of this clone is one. The CDR3 loop reads CASSLKADRGPSAAFF. In DNA, the CDR3 is TGTGCCAGCAGTTTAAAGGCGGACAGGGGGCCTTCGGCAGCTTTCTTT. The chain is built from TRBV27 and TRBJ1-1, with TRBD1 matching over 11 bases. The CDR3 is 16 residues long. Trimming removed 2 bases from V and 10 bases from J; junction bases left unmatched: 12. Germline V gene lookup returns CDR1 MNHEY and CDR2 SMNVEV (reference sequence).

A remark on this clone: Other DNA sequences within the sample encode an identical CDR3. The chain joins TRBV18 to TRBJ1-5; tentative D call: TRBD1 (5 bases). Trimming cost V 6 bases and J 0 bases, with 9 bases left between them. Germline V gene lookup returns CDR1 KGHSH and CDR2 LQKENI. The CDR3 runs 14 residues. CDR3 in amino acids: CASSPQGSNQPQHF. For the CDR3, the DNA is TGTGCCAGCTCCCCGCAGGGTAGCAATCAGCCCCAGCATTTT.

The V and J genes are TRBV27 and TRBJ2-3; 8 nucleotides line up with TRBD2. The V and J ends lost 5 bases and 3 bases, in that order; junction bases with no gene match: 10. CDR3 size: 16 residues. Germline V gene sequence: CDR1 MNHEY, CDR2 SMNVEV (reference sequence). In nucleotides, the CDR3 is TGTGCCAGCAGTAGAAGGCCGGGACTAGTAACAGATACGCAGTATTTT. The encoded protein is CASSRRPGLVTDTQYF.

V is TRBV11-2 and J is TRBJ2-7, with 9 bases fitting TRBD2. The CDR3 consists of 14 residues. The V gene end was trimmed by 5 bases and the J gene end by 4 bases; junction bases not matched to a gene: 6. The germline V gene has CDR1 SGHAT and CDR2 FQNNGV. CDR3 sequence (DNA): TGTGCCAGCAGCCCTCGACTAGCGGATTACGAGCAGTACTTC. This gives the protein CASSPRLADYEQYF.

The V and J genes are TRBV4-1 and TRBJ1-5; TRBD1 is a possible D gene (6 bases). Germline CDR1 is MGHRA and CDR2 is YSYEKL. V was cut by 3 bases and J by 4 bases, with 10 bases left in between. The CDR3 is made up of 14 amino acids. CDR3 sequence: CASSHGGGNQPQHF. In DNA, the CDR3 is TGCGCCAGCAGCCACGGAGGGGGGAATCAGCCCCAGCATTTT.

DNA of the CDR3: TGTGCCAGTAGTGCCTCCGGGACTACTAACGAGCAGTACTTC. Translation gives CASSASGTTNEQYF. The chain combines TRBV19 with TRBJ2-7; 7 bases fit TRBD2. Germline CDR1 is LNHDA and CDR2 is SQIVND (reference sequence). CDR3 size: 14 residues. The V segment lost 5 bases and the J segment 5 bases; nucleotides outside the gene matches: 9.

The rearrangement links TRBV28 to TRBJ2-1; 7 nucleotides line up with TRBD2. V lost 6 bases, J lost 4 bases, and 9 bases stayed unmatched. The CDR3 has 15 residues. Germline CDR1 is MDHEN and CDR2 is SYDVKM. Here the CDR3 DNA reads TGTGCCAGCAGCCCTTCGACTAGCCGGTACAATGAGCAGTTCTTC. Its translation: CASSPSTSRYNEQFF.

The CDR3, as DNA: TGCGCCAGCAGCTTGGGGACAGGCTGGGACGAAAAACTGTTTTTT. It encodes CASSLGTGWDEKLFF. The chain recombines TRBV5-1 with TRBJ1-4, with TRBD1 identical over 7 bases. Germline V gene sequence: CDR1 SGHRS, CDR2 YFSETQ. This CDR3 is 15 amino acids long. Germline trimming cut 0 bases from V and 8 bases from J; bases unmatched to any gene: 7.

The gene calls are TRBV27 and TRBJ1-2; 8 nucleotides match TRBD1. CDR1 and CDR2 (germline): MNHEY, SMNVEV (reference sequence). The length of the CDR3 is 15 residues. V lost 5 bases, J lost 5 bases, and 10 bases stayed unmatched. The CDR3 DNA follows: TGTGCCAGCAGTCCCTTGACGACAGGGGAATATGGCTACACCTTC. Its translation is CASSPLTTGEYGYTF.

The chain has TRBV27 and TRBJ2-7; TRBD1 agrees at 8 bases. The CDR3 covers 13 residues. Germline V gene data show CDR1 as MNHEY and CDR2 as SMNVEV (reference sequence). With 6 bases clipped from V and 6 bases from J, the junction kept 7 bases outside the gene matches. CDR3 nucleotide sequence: TGTGCCAGCAGGTCGGACAGGGTCTCCGAGCAGTACTTC. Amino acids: CASRSDRVSEQYF.

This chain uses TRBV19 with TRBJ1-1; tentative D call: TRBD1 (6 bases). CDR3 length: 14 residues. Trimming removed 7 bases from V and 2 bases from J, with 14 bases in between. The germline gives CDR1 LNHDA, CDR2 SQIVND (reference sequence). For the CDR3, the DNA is TGTGCCAGTATAAGGAGCAGGGGTAACACTGAAGCTTTCTTT. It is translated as CASIRSRGNTEAFF.

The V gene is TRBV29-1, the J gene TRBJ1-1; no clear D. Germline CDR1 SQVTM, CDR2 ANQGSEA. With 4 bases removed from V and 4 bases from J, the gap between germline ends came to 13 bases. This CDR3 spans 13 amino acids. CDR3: CSVGARIGTEAFF. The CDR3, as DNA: TGCAGCGTTGGCGCCCGGATTGGCACTGAAGCTTTCTTT.

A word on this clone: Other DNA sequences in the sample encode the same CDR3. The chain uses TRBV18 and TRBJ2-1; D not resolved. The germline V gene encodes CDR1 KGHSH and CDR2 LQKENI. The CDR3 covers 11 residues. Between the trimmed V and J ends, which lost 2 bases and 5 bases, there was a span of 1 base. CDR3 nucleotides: TGTGCCAGCTCACCAAACAATGAGCAGTTCTTC. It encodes CASSPNNEQFF.

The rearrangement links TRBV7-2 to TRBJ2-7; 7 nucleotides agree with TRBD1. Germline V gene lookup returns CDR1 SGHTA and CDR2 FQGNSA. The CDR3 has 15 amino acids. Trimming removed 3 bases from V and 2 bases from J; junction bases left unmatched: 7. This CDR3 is CASSFSRDRAYEQYF. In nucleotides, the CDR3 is TGTGCCAGCAGCTTCAGCCGGGACAGAGCCTACGAGCAGTACTTC.

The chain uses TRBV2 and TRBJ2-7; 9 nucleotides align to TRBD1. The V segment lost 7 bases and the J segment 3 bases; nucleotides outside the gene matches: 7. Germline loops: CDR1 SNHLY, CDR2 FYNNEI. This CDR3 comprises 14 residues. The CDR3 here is CASILGTGNYEQYF. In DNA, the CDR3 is TGTGCCAGCATTCTCGGGACAGGGAACTACGAGCAGTACTTC.

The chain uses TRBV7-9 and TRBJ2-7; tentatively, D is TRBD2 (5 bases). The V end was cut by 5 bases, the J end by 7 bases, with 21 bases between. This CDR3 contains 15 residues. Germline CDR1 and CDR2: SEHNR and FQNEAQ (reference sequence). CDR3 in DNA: TGTGCCAGCAGCCACAGCGGACTCACTGCCGGGGAGCAGTACTTC. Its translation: CASSHSGLTAGEQYF.